Listed here is a single TCR beta chain. Antigen specificity is unknown. The sample belongs to a study of OX40 agonist ivuxolimab in advanced cancers. Germline V gives CDR1 SGDLS, CDR2 YYNGEE. The CDR3 loop spans 15 amino acids. V was clipped by 0 bases and J by 2 bases; unmatched bases: 4. Baseline was the first blood sampling point, followed by cycle 4 day 1 and cycle 7 day 1. Profiling relied on immunoSEQ multiplex PCR, and the TCRdb table lists in-frame clones only, not all of them. This table holds 20,000 to 25,000 clones, roughly 80% found once. Whole-study findings and limits: Clonal expansion by week 6 occurred in CD4+ and CD8+ blood T cells (at 0.1 to 3.0 mg/kg).

V gene TRBV9 combines with J gene TRBJ2-5; 7 bases line up with TRBD1. Sequenced here: CD4+ or CD8+ T cells sorted from blood, sampled in a trial of the OX40 agonist ivuxolimab. The receptor was isolated from an adult with an advanced solid tumor such as melanoma, head and neck, liver or kidney cancer. The CDR3 spells CASSVAGTVQETQYF. DNA for the CDR3: TGTGCCAGCAGCGTAGCGGGGACAGTGCAAGAGACCCAGTACTTC.